A single sample gave rise to the 17 T cell receptor beta chains below, sequenced in a study of T cells in localized non-small cell lung cancer. Only in-frame clones appear in the TCRdb table, and some are missing; sequencing was by immunoSEQ multiplex PCR. The sample includes 65,000 to 95,000 clones, about 78% seen only once; the top ten take about 19%. The sequences come from PBMCs, collected before any cancer treatment. The receptors shown here come from a man aged 40 to 69 with stage II squamous cell lung carcinoma.

This rearrangement joins TRBV27 to TRBJ2-3; possible D gene TRBD2, 6 bases. The germline CDR1 and CDR2 sequences are MNHEY and SMNVEV (reference sequence). The CDR3 is 16 residues long. Between the trimmed V and J ends, which lost 6 bases and 2 bases, there was a span of 18 bases. The CDR3, as DNA: TGTGCCAGCAGCCTCGGAGGGGAGAGAATCACAGATACGCAGTATTTT. This gives the protein CASSLGGERITDTQYF.

The chain has TRBV7-8 and TRBJ1-5; D is perhaps TRBD1 (5 bases). The germline gives CDR1 SGHVS, CDR2 FQNEAQ. This CDR3 is 14 amino acids long. V gave up 4 bases and J gave up 1 base, with 8 bases separating them. The CDR3 reads CASSWDASNQPQHF. The CDR3 nucleotides are TGTGCCAGCAGCTGGGACGCCAGCAATCAGCCCCAGCATTTT. The complete variable domain, with remaining parts taken from reference TRBV7-8 and TRBJ1-5, reads GAGVSQSPRYKVAKRGQDVALRCDPISGHVSLFWYQQALGQGPEFLTYFQNEAQLDKSGLPSDRFFAERPEGSVSTLKIQRTQQEDSAVYLCASSWDASNQPQHFGDGTRLSIL.

Only one count was recorded for this clone. The chain joins TRBV6-5 to TRBJ1-1; 7 bases match TRBD1. Germline-derived CDR1 and CDR2 are MNHEY and SVGAGI. The CDR3 extends over 15 amino acids. V lost 2 bases and J lost 3; bases outside the gene matches: 6. CDR3: CASSYGGTAYTEAFF. CDR3 nucleotides: TGTGCCAGCAGTTACGGCGGGACAGCGTACACTGAAGCTTTCTTT.

CDR3: CASSSTSQQTQYF. Written as DNA, the CDR3 is TGTGCCAGCAGCTCGACAAGTCAACAGACCCAGTACTTC. The chain carries TRBV5-4 and TRBJ2-5; D unclear. The ends were cut back, 3 bases at V and 6 bases at J, with 12 bases in the middle. The V gene's germline CDR1 is SGHNT and CDR2 YYREEE (reference sequence). The CDR3 totals 13 residues.

The gene calls are TRBV6-1 and TRBJ2-7; TRBD1 is a possible D gene (6 bases). CDR1 and CDR2 (germline): MNHNS, SASEGT. V lost 2 bases and J lost 3, with 17 bases in between. The CDR3 spans 16 residues. The CDR3 bases are TGTGCCAGCAGTGAAAGGGCAGGGGTAGAGGGCTACGAGCAGTACTTC. Protein sequence: CASSERAGVEGYEQYF.

V and J are TRBV4-3 and TRBJ2-3; 7 nucleotides align to TRBD1. The CDR3 length is 15 residues. Germline V gene sequence: CDR1 LGHNA, CDR2 YSLEER. J lost 5 bases, V lost 4 bases, and 9 bases had no gene match. CDR3 DNA: TGCGCCAGCAGCCGGGATGGACAGGCGGTAGATACGCAGTATTTT. This translates into CASSRDGQAVDTQYF.

The chain joins TRBV6-6 to TRBJ1-1; D is uncertain. Germline loops: CDR1 MNHNY, CDR2 SVGAGI (reference sequence). The V gene lost 9 bases and the J gene lost 3 bases, with 11 bases spanning the gap. This CDR3 comprises 12 residues. The DNA of the CDR3 is TGTGCCAGTCAAAACGTCGACACTGAAGCTTTCTTT. The encoded protein is CASQNVDTEAFF.

In its sample, this clone was seen many times. The chain has TRBV19 and TRBJ1-2, with D unresolved. This CDR3 is 13 amino acids long. Between the trimmed V and J ends, which lost 5 bases and 4 bases, there was a span of 11 bases. Germline CDR1 reads LNHDA; CDR2 reads SQIVND (reference sequence). Here the CDR3 reads CASSPGGVYGYTF. CDR3 nucleotides: TGTGCCAGTAGTCCGGGTGGGGTCTATGGCTACACCTTC.

The V gene is TRBV7-2, the J gene TRBJ2-7, with 11 positions matching TRBD2. J was trimmed by 2 bases and V by 3 bases; bases with no gene match: 9. Germline CDR1 and CDR2: SGHTA and FQGNSA. This CDR3 region has 17 residues. CDR3 region: CASSLGLAARGPYEQYF. The CDR3 nucleotides are TGTGCCAGCAGCTTGGGACTAGCGGCCAGGGGCCCCTACGAGCAGTACTTC.

This chain connects TRBV7-8 to TRBJ2-1; a weak D match, TRBD2 (5 bases). CDR1 and CDR2 (germline): SGHVS, FQNEAQ. Trimming removed 0 bases from V and 2 bases from J, with 14 bases in between. The CDR3 contains 17 residues. The CDR3 nucleotides are TGTGCCAGCAGCTTAGCCCGAAGGCAGAGGGCCTACAATGAGCAGTTCTTC. Its protein is CASSLARRQRAYNEQFF.

This clone was recorded a few times. This chain connects TRBV12-2 to TRBJ2-1. TRBV12-2 is a listed pseudogene. CDR3 length equals 13 residues. CDR3 sequence (DNA): TGTGCAAGTCGCTTAGGGGGTGTGGATGAGCAGTTCTTC. Residues: CASRLGGVDEQFF.

CDR3 loop: CASSPDRAYEQYF. In DNA form, the CDR3 reads TGTGCCAGCAGCCCCGACAGGGCCTACGAGCAGTACTTC. The rearrangement joins TRBV27 to TRBJ2-7; TRBD1 matches 7 bases. V dropped 6 bases and J dropped 2; count of bases not matched to a gene: 4. The CDR3 is 13 amino acids. Germline CDR1 reads MNHEY; CDR2 reads SMNVEV (reference sequence).

A few counts support this clone. The gene calls are TRBV15 and TRBJ1-5; 7 nucleotides match TRBD1. CDR3 length: 16 amino acids. V lost 0 bases and J lost 5; bases outside the gene matches: 7. Germline CDR1 is LNHNV and CDR2 is YYDKDF (reference sequence). The CDR3 spells CATSRDSRQGDQPQHF. As DNA, the CDR3 is TGTGCCACCAGCAGAGATAGTCGACAGGGCGATCAGCCCCAGCATTTT.

This clone appeared many times. The chain has TRBV28 and TRBJ2-1; unclear D gene. This CDR3 spans 11 amino acids. From germline, CDR1 is MDHEN and CDR2 SYDVKM. V dropped 6 bases and J dropped 6 bases, with 6 bases sitting between them. The CDR3 region has the DNA TGTGCCAGCAGCATATTCAATGAGCAGTTCTTC. The encoded protein is CASSIFNEQFF. Full variable domain (missing parts from reference TRBV28 and TRBJ2-1): DVKVTQSSRYLVKRTGEKVFLECVQDMDHENMFWYRQDPGLGLRLIYFSYDVKMKEKGDIPEGYSVSREKKERFSLILESASTNQTSMYLCASSIFNEQFFGPGTRLTVL.

This clone appeared once. The chain combines TRBV4-2 with TRBJ2-3; no clear D gene. The ends were cut back, 3 bases at V and 2 bases at J, with 21 bases in the middle. Per the germline V gene, CDR1 is LGHNA and CDR2 is YNFKEQ. The length of the CDR3 is 18 residues. The CDR3 protein is CASSHKDRTTRFTDTQYF. As DNA, the CDR3 is TGTGCCAGCAGCCATAAAGACCGAACCACCCGATTCACAGATACGCAGTATTTT.

The chain links TRBV4-1 to TRBJ1-1, with unresolved D. The CDR3 runs 12 residues. In germline, CDR1 is MGHRA, CDR2 YSYEKL. The V end lost 4 bases, the J end lost 6 bases, and 9 bases lay between the germline ends. CDR3 amino acids: CASSPMSAEAFF. CDR3 DNA sequence: TGCGCCAGCAGCCCCATGAGTGCTGAAGCTTTCTTT.

DNA for the CDR3: TGTGCCAGCAGCTGGGGCAGGGCCCCCCACGAGCAGTACTTC. Its protein is CASSWGRAPHEQYF. The chain uses TRBV7-8 and TRBJ2-7; a weak D match, TRBD1 (5 bases). CDR3 length: 14 residues. Germline values: CDR1 SGHVS, CDR2 FQNEAQ. Trimming took off 4 bases at V and 5 bases at J, with 15 bases between the two ends.